A single TCR beta chain is shown here with its context. The target antigen is unknown. It was by quantitative 5'-RACE with molecular barcodes that TCR beta libraries were made. TCRdb redid the calling of the 5' RACE reads with MiXCR, one entry per CDR3 protein. The sample consists of 300,000 to 400,000 distinct CDR3 sequences, around 20% of them appearing once. The data stem from a study of CD8 T cells in ankylosing spondylitis. Study findings and constraints: The authors found the disease-linked clones to be CD8+ and relatively rare in peripheral blood. Researchers reportedly found disease-linked clones significantly enriched in matched ankylosing spondylitis synovial fluid.

V was pared by 5 bases and J by 2 bases, with 11 bases of the junction left unmatched. This CDR3 is 16 amino acids long. CDR1 is SEHNR and CDR2 is FQNEAQ in the germline V gene (reference sequence). Sequenced material: blood, either unsorted or a sorted T cell fraction (not recorded which). The source is a male donor with ankylosing spondylitis or in good health (not recorded which). J is TRBJ2-7 and V is TRBV7-9, with 8 bases identical to TRBD2. Written as DNA, the CDR3 is TGTGCCAGCAGCCCTCCAATGGGCGGGGGGACCTACGAGCAGTACTTC. Amino acids: CASSPPMGGGTYEQYF.